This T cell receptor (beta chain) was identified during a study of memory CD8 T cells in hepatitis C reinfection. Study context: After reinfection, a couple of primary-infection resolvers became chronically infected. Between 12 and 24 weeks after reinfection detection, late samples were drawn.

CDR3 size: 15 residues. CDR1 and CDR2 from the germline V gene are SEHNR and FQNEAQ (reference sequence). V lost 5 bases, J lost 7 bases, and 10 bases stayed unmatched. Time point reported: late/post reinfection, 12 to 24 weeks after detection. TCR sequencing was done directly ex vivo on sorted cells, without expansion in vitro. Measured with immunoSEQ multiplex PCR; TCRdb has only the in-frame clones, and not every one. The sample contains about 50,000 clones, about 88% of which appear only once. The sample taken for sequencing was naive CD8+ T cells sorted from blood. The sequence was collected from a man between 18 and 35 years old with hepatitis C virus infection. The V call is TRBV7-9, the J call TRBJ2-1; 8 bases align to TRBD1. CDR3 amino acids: CASSHGQGGDNEQFF. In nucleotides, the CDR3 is TGTGCCAGCAGCCACGGACAGGGAGGTGATAATGAGCAGTTCTTC. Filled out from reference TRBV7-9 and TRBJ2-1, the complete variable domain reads DTGVSQNPRHKITKRGQNVTFRCDPISEHNRLYWYRQTLGQGPEFLTYFQNEAQLEKSRLLSDRFSAERPKGSFSTLEIQRTEQGDSAMYLCASSHGQGGDNEQFFGPGTRLTVL.